The next 20 T cell receptor beta chains were all read from a single sample in a study of blood T cell repertoires in COVID-19. Profiling relied on immunoSEQ multiplex PCR, and the TCRdb table lists in-frame clones only, not all of them. The sample records approximately 170,000 clones, roughly nine tenths being singletons. The sample taken for sequencing was peripheral blood. The receptor source for this set is a woman over 75 in a cohort sampled during active or convalescent COVID-19.

The chain recombines TRBV7-9 with TRBJ2-7; D is perhaps TRBD2 (5 bases). CDR3 length: 12 residues. V was cut by 3 bases and J by 5 bases, with 8 bases left in between. Germline CDR1 is SEHNR and CDR2 is FQNEAQ (reference sequence). CDR3 bases: TGTGCCAGCAGCTTTAGCGTAGACGAGCAGTACTTC. Translation gives CASSFSVDEQYF.

The chain is built from TRBV10-2 and TRBJ2-7; D not resolved. The CDR3 is 14 amino acids. Germline loops: CDR1 WSHSY, CDR2 SAAADI. V lost 10 bases and J lost 2, with 18 bases in between. The CDR3 region is CATTEPTETYEQYV. The CDR3 nucleotides read TGCGCCACCACGGAACCTACAGAAACCTACGAGCAGTACGTC.

The rearrangement joins TRBV12-3 or TRBV12-4 to TRBJ1-2, with D possibly matching TRBD1 (6 bases). The CDR3 has 13 residues. V was shortened by 5 bases and J by 8 bases, with 15 bases between the two germline ends. The CDR3 reads CASSPQGFVGYTF. CDR3 bases: TGTGCCAGCAGTCCGCAGGGGTTCGTAGGCTACACCTTC.

The V gene is TRBV5-8, the J gene TRBJ1-1; D not resolved. This CDR3 is 16 amino acids long. Trimming took off 1 base at V and 5 bases at J, with 18 bases between the two ends. Looked up from germline, CDR1 is SGHTS and CDR2 is YDEGEE. The CDR3 loop is CASSLRWRIGGTEAFF. DNA of the CDR3: TGTGCCAGCAGCTTGAGGTGGAGAATTGGAGGAACTGAAGCTTTCTTT.

The chain has TRBV19 and TRBJ1-4; TRBD1 matches 10 bases. The trim removed 6 bases at V and 3 bases at J, leaving 7 bases unmatched. CDR1 and CDR2 (germline): LNHDA, SQIVND (reference sequence). The CDR3 loop spans 16 amino acids. The CDR3 protein is CASRIGTGDSNEKLFF. The CDR3 DNA sequence: TGTGCCAGTAGAATCGGGACAGGGGATTCTAATGAAAAACTGTTTTTT.

The rearrangement uses TRBV7-2 and TRBJ1-2, with TRBD1 matching 11 bases. This CDR3 comprises 16 residues. Germline V gives CDR1 SGHTA, CDR2 FQGNSA. After removal of 5 bases from V and 7 bases from J, the junction contained 12 bases not matched to a gene. CDR3 DNA sequence: TGTGCCAGCAGCCCAGGGACAGGGGGACGTCTAGGTGGCTACACCTTC. As protein: CASSPGTGGRLGGYTF.

This rearrangement joins TRBV3-1 (or the pseudogene TRBV3-2) to TRBJ2-1, with TRBD1 matching 10 bases. The CDR3 extends over 15 amino acids. The germline gives CDR1 LGHDT, CDR2 YNNKEL (reference sequence). The V gene end was trimmed by 10 bases and the J gene end by 4 bases; junction bases not matched to a gene: 10. CDR3 residues: CATGGRQGAYNEQFF. The CDR3, as DNA: TGTGCCACCGGCGGCCGACAGGGGGCTTACAATGAGCAGTTCTTC.

The J gene is TRBJ1-2, the V gene TRBV30, with 10 bases that match TRBD1. The CDR3 is 13 amino acids. V lost 6 bases to trimming and J lost 4 bases; unmatched junction nucleotides: 5. Germline values: CDR1 GTSNPN, CDR2 SVGIG (reference sequence). CDR3 in amino acids: CACGDRGVYGYTF. The CDR3 DNA reads TGTGCCTGTGGGGACAGGGGCGTCTATGGCTACACCTTC.

This clone was found once. The chain employs TRBV27 and TRBJ2-5; 7 bases are shared with TRBD2. CDR1 is MNHEY and CDR2 is SMNVEV in the germline V gene (reference sequence). This CDR3 comprises 15 residues. V was pared by 6 bases and J by 5 bases, with 12 bases of the junction left unmatched. The CDR3: CASSPWGGVVETQYF. The CDR3 DNA reads as TGTGCCAGCAGCCCATGGGGGGGGGTCGTTGAGACCCAGTACTTC.

The chain joins TRBV7-2 to TRBJ2-3, with 11 bases lining up with TRBD2. The germline gives CDR1 SGHTA, CDR2 FQGNSA. The CDR3 is 16 amino acids. The V and J ends lost 6 bases and 0 bases, in that order; junction bases with no gene match: 5. The CDR3 DNA is TGTGCCAGCAGAAAAACTAGCGGGAGTAGCACAGATACGCAGTATTTT. Translated: CASRKTSGSSTDTQYF.

In DNA form, the CDR3 reads TGTGCCAGCAGCTTCAGGGTCCCGGAAAACACCATATATTTT. The encoded protein is CASSFRVPENTIYF. This chain connects TRBV7-2 to TRBJ1-3; D is possibly TRBD1 (5 bases). Per the germline V gene, CDR1 is SGHTA and CDR2 is FQGNSA. This CDR3 region has 14 residues. V lost 3 bases and J 6 bases, leaving 12 bases between the germline ends.

This clone showed up just a few times. The gene calls are TRBV4-1 and TRBJ2-1; 11 nucleotides agree with TRBD2. Trimming at V came to 2 bases and at J to 7 bases, leaving 7 bases not matched to a gene. CDR3 length equals 16 residues. CDR1 is MGHRA and CDR2 is YSYEKL in the germline V gene. CDR3 sequence reads: CASSQPTSGRRNEQFF. The DNA of the CDR3 is TGCGCCAGCAGCCAACCTACTAGCGGGAGAAGGAATGAGCAGTTCTTC.

The chain links TRBV10-3 to TRBJ2-7, with a tentative D call TRBD1 (5 bases). Trimming stripped 5 bases from V and 6 bases from J, with 11 bases between. The CDR3 runs 12 residues. The germline CDR1 and CDR2 sequences are ENHRY and SYGVKD. In DNA, the CDR3 is TGTGCCATCAGTCCGACAGCCCTCGAGCAGTACTTC. Protein sequence: CAISPTALEQYF.

The chain couples TRBV6-5 to TRBJ1-1, with 7 bases fitting TRBD1. CDR1 and CDR2 (germline): MNHEY, SVGAGI. After removal of 2 bases from V and 2 bases from J, the junction contained 8 bases not matched to a gene. The CDR3 extends over 16 amino acids. The CDR3, as DNA: TGTGCCAGCAGTTACCTAAAACGACAGGGTAACACTGAAGCTTTCTTT. Protein sequence: CASSYLKRQGNTEAFF.

This clone was seen only once. The chain links TRBV29-1 to TRBJ1-4; 9 bases map to TRBD1. Germline V gene data show CDR1 as SQVTM and CDR2 as ANQGSEA. The V segment lost 4 bases and the J segment 7 bases; nucleotides outside the gene matches: 4. This CDR3 spans 13 amino acids. DNA of the CDR3: TGCAGCGTTGGGGAGACAGGGGGTGAAAAACTGTTTTTT. Its translation: CSVGETGGEKLFF.

The chain couples TRBV18 to TRBJ1-2; 9 nucleotides match TRBD1. V was pared by 2 bases and J by 4 bases, with 8 bases of the junction left unmatched. The CDR3 sequence is 16 residues long. The germline V gene has CDR1 KGHSH and CDR2 LQKENI. CDR3 amino acids: CASSPAGQGSSYGYTF. The CDR3 DNA is TGTGCCAGCTCACCAGCGGGACAGGGAAGTAGCTATGGCTACACCTTC.

The chain combines TRBV20-1 with TRBJ2-2, with 7 bases aligning to TRBD2. The CDR3 contains 14 residues. With V trimmed by 6 bases and J by 3 bases, 7 bases remained unmatched. Germline CDR1 reads DFQATT; CDR2 reads SNEGSKA (reference sequence). DNA of the CDR3: TGCAGTGCAAGTAGCCTAGCGGACACCGGGGAGCTGTTTTTT. The encoded protein is CSASSLADTGELFF.

The CDR3 nucleotides read TGTGCCAGCAGCGTGATCCAGGGGGCCGGTACTGAAGCTTTCTTT. Its translation: CASSVIQGAGTEAFF. The V call is TRBV11-2, the J call TRBJ1-1; the match to TRBD1 covers 8 bases. This CDR3 spans 15 amino acids. CDR1 is SGHAT and CDR2 is FQNNGV in the germline V gene. With 5 bases clipped from V and 5 bases from J, the junction kept 10 bases outside the gene matches.

V usage is TRBV15 and J usage is TRBJ1-1, with no clear D. This CDR3 has 12 residues. The germline gives CDR1 LNHNV, CDR2 YYDKDF (reference sequence). Trimming cost V 2 bases and J 7 bases, with 8 bases left between them. CDR3: CATSRPTSEAFF. CDR3 bases: TGTGCCACCAGCAGACCAACAAGTGAAGCTTTCTTT.

V gene TRBV5-5 combines with J gene TRBJ2-7; 15 nucleotides align to TRBD2. J was trimmed by 2 bases and V by 3 bases; bases with no gene match: 12. Germline V CDR1 and CDR2: SGHKS, YYEKEE (reference sequence). CDR3 size: 19 residues. The CDR3 sequence: CASSSWGLAGGPKTYEQYF. CDR3 coding DNA: TGTGCCAGCAGCTCTTGGGGACTAGCGGGGGGACCCAAAACCTACGAGCAGTACTTC.